These T cell receptor beta chains were read from a single sample in a study of cytomegalovirus exposure and HLA in healthy donors. The protocol was immunoSEQ multiplex PCR, while the TCRdb copy is restricted to in-frame clones and leaves out a portion. The sample data list about 67,000 clones. Material: PBMCs. These receptor sequences come from a woman between 35 and 50 years old in good health and CMV-seropositive. CDR3s include the opening cysteine and the closing phenylalanine or tryptophan. D genes are given only for firm matches.

d_call,v_call,j_call,cdr3_nt,cdr3_aa
TRBD2,TRBV6-5,TRBJ2-2,TGTGCCAGCAGTTACACTAGCGGGGGTGGGGAGCTGTTTTTT,CASSYTSGGGELFF
.,TRBV7-9,TRBJ2-2,TGTGCCAGCAGCTTAGACACAGGGAGCGCGGGGAACACCGGGGAGCTGTTTTTT,CASSLDTGSAGNTGELFF
.,TRBV10-3,TRBJ2-1,TGTGCCATCAGTGTTCAGGGGGGTTACAATGAGCAGTTCTTC,CAISVQGGYNEQFF
TRBD2,TRBV19,TRBJ2-3,TGTGCCAGTAGTAAACTAGCGGGGGGTAGCACAGATACGCAGTATTTT,CASSKLAGGSTDTQYF
TRBD1,TRBV19,TRBJ1-4,TGTGCCAGTAGTAGAAATAAACCGGGACAGGGCGGAGAAAAACTGTTTTTT,CASSRNKPGQGGEKLFF
TRBD2,TRBV5-1,TRBJ2-1,TGCGCCAGCAGCCTAACTTTAGCGGGGACCTACAATGAGCAGTTCTTC,CASSLTLAGTYNEQFF
TRBD1,TRBV6-5,TRBJ1-2,TGTGCCAGCAGTCCCGGGACAGGGCACTATGGCTACACCTTC,CASSPGTGHYGYTF
TRBD2,TRBV19,TRBJ2-2,TGTGCCAGCCTTCGGACTAGCGGGGGTAACACCGGGGAGCTGTTTTTT,CASLRTSGGNTGELFF
.,TRBV2,TRBJ1-1,TGTGCCAGCAGTGCACAGTACACTGAAGCTTTCTTT,CASSAQYTEAFF
TRBD2,TRBV28,TRBJ2-7,TGTGCCAGCAGTTTTTTAGCGGGAGGGATATACGAGCAGTACTTC,CASSFLAGGIYEQYF
.,TRBV19,TRBJ1-5,TGTGCCAGTAGTCGGGTCATGCTGAATCAGCCCCAGCATTTT,CASSRVMLNQPQHF
TRBD1,TRBV13,TRBJ2-7,TGTGCCAGCAGCTTAGACCCCCGACAGGGGGTGACCTCCTACGAGCAGTACTTC,CASSLDPRQGVTSYEQYF
.,TRBV5-1,TRBJ2-3,TGCGCCAGCAGCTTGGCTGACAGCCAAGATACGCAGTATTTT,CASSLADSQDTQYF
TRBD1,TRBV15,TRBJ1-4,TGTGCCACCAGCACCAGACAGGGAGGAACTAATGAAAAACTGTTTTTT,CATSTRQGGTNEKLFF
.,TRBV11-1,TRBJ2-7,TGTGCCAGCAGCTTAGGTATTGAACTCCTTGTGAACGAGCAGTACTTC,CASSLGIELLVNEQYF
TRBD2,TRBV29-1,TRBJ2-2,TGCAGCGTCCACATGGGACTAGCGGGAACCGGGGAGCTGTTTTTT,CSVHMGLAGTGELFF
TRBD1,TRBV6-4,TRBJ2-1,TGTGCCAGCAGTGAAGGGGGGACAGGGGGCTGGGAGCAGTTCTTC,CASSEGGTGGWEQFF
TRBD1,TRBV20-1,TRBJ1-2,TGCAGTGCTTGGACAGGCCTAGGCTACACCTTC,CSAWTGLGYTF
TRBD1,TRBV5-6,TRBJ2-7,TGTGCCAGCAGCTCCGGGACAGGGGCCCACGAGCAGTACTTC,CASSSGTGAHEQYF
.,TRBV11-2,TRBJ2-3,TGTGCCAGCAGCTTAATCGGCGGAGGCACAGATACGCAGTATTTT,CASSLIGGGTDTQYF
TRBD1,TRBV6-1,TRBJ1-2,TGTGCCAGCAGTCCTGGACAGGGATCTGCTGGCTACACCTTC,CASSPGQGSAGYTF
TRBD1,TRBV7-9,TRBJ2-6,TGTGCCAGCAGCTCGGGGACAGGGGGACTCTCTGGGGCCAACGTCCTGACTTTC,CASSSGTGGLSGANVLTF
TRBD1,TRBV5-1,TRBJ2-1,TGCGCCAGCAGCTCACAGGGGTCCTACAATGAGCAGTTCTTC,CASSSQGSYNEQFF
.,TRBV19,TRBJ1-5,TGTGCCAGTAGTTCTCCGGGACTGAGTCAGCCCCAGCATTTT,CASSSPGLSQPQHF
.,TRBV29-1,TRBJ1-2,TGCAGCGTTGAGGAGACAGGAGCCTATGGCTACACCTTC,CSVEETGAYGYTF
.,TRBV7-3,TRBJ2-5,TGTGCCAGCAGCTACAGGGCGCAAGAGACCCAGTACTTC,CASSYRAQETQYF
TRBD2,TRBV6-5,TRBJ2-5,TGTGCCAGCACTACGACTAGCGGGGTGTGGGAGACCCAGTACTTC,CASTTTSGVWETQYF
.,TRBV5-4,TRBJ1-1,TGTGCCAGCACCCGGGTAGGCAGGGGCACTGAAGCTTTCTTT,CASTRVGRGTEAFF
TRBD2,TRBV11-2,TRBJ2-1,TGTGCCAGCAGCTATCAAAGGGAGGGGAGCGGGAGGGCCTATGAGCAGTTCTTC,CASSYQREGSGRAYEQFF
.,TRBV4-3,TRBJ2-5,TGCGCCAGCAGCCAAGCATCCCAAGAGACCCAGTACTTC,CASSQASQETQYF
.,TRBV9,TRBJ2-3,TGTGCCAGCGGCGGCGGGAAGGTGGCAGATACGCAGTATTTT,CASGGGKVADTQYF
TRBD1,TRBV6-4,TRBJ1-6,TGTGCCAGCAGGAGGGGACAGGGTGACAAAGGCGGAGGTTCACCCCTCCACTTT,CASRRGQGDKGGGSPLHF
TRBD1,TRBV15,TRBJ1-1,TGTGCCACCAGCAGAGGACAGGGTGGAACTGAAGCTTTCTTT,CATSRGQGGTEAFF
TRBD1,TRBV30,TRBJ1-2,TGTGCCTGGAGTCCGCAGGGGGGACATCTATATGGCTACACCTTC,CAWSPQGGHLYGYTF
.,TRBV5-1,TRBJ2-2,TGCGCCAGCAGCTTCGCGGGTAAGGACACCGGGGAGCTGTTTTTT,CASSFAGKDTGELFF
TRBD2,TRBV2,TRBJ2-3,TGTGCCTGCAGCGGGGTTCCAGATACGCAGTATTTT,CACSGVPDTQYF
TRBD2,TRBV9,TRBJ2-1,TGTGCCAGCAGCGCCCTAGCGGGGGATAACAATGAGCAGTTCTTC,CASSALAGDNNEQFF
.,TRBV2,TRBJ2-1,TGTGCCAGCAGAGCAGGGAATGAGCAGTTCTTC,CASRAGNEQFF
TRBD1,TRBV18,TRBJ1-5,TGTGCCAGCTCACCGACGACAGGGTACGATCAGCCCCAGCATTTT,CASSPTTGYDQPQHF
TRBD1,TRBV5-6,TRBJ1-3,TGTGCCAGCAGCCCGGGACAGCTTGGAAACACCATATATTTT,CASSPGQLGNTIYF
.,TRBV9,TRBJ1-2,TGTGCCAGCAGTGCCACAGGGTCCGGCTACACCTTC,CASSATGSGYTF
TRBD2,TRBV2,TRBJ2-1,TGTGCCAGCAGTGGGCGGGGACTAGCGGGATACAATGAGCAGTTCTTC,CASSGRGLAGYNEQFF
.,TRBV7-3,TRBJ1-1,TGTGCCAGCAGCTTAGAGGGGAGGACTGAAGCTTTCTTT,CASSLEGRTEAFF
.,TRBV18,TRBJ2-5,TGTGCCAGCTCACCCACGCCCCGAGGTGGCTTGCAGACCCAGTACTTC,CASSPTPRGGLQTQYF